The 25 T cell receptor beta chains below come from one sample, sequenced in a study of blood T cell repertoires in COVID-19. TCRdb's copy holds only in-frame clones and misses some; the assay was immunoSEQ multiplex PCR. Of some 150,000 clones in the sample, approximately 87% were seen once. Sequencing used peripheral blood. All receptors derive from a young man with active or convalescent COVID-19.

This chain joins TRBV7-9 and TRBJ1-3; 7 bases are shared with TRBD1. Germline-derived CDR1 and CDR2 are SEHNR and FQNEAQ (reference sequence). Trimming removed 7 bases from V and 0 bases from J; junction bases left unmatched: 9. This CDR3 contains 16 residues. The CDR3 nucleotides are TGTGCCAGCACGAGGGACAGTGGTACCTCTGGAAACACCATATATTTT. Amino acid sequence: CASTRDSGTSGNTIYF.

In its sample, this clone was seen once. CDR3 in amino acids: CASSKGLADLSYEQYF. The CDR3 bases are TGTGCCAGCAGCAAGGGACTAGCGGACCTCTCCTACGAGCAGTACTTC. This chain links TRBV5-4 with TRBJ2-7; 11 positions agree with TRBD2. V dropped 4 bases and J dropped 0; count of bases not matched to a gene: 6. This CDR3 is 16 amino acids long. Germline V gives CDR1 SGHNT, CDR2 YYREEE (reference sequence).

This clone has only one observation. The V gene is TRBV14, the J gene TRBJ1-2, with unresolved D. Trimming removed 0 bases at V and 6 bases at J, with 17 bases between. The length of the CDR3 is 16 residues. Germline V gene lookup returns CDR1 SGHDN and CDR2 FVKESK. The CDR3 is CASSQEGGGLWDGYTF. The CDR3 nucleotides read TGTGCCAGCAGCCAAGAGGGAGGTGGACTGTGGGATGGCTACACCTTC.

The chain joins TRBV3-1 (or the pseudogene TRBV3-2) to TRBJ2-7; D unresolved. Germline-derived CDR1 and CDR2 are LGHDT and YNNKEL (reference sequence). This CDR3 contains 12 residues. Trimming cost V 0 bases and J 6 bases, with 6 bases left between them. The CDR3 here is CASSQERSEQYF. For the CDR3, the DNA is TGTGCCAGCAGCCAAGAGCGGAGCGAGCAGTACTTC.

The chain employs TRBV19 and TRBJ1-1, with TRBD1 matching 9 bases. Looked up from germline, CDR1 is LNHDA and CDR2 is SQIVND (reference sequence). The CDR3 is made up of 16 amino acids. Losses at the gene ends were 4 bases for V and 0 bases for J; bases not matched to a gene: 6. The CDR3 sequence is CASSTGTGLLNTEAFF. The DNA of the CDR3 is TGTGCCAGTAGTACCGGGACAGGGCTATTGAACACTGAAGCTTTCTTT.

This sequence joins TRBV25-1 and TRBJ2-7, with D maybe TRBD2 (6 bases). Deletions cut 5 bases from V and 0 bases from J, with 11 bases between. The CDR3 has 14 residues. Germline lookup yields CDR1 MGHDK and CDR2 SYGVNS. The CDR3 protein is CASSFAGYSYEQYF. CDR3 coding DNA: TGTGCCAGCAGTTTTGCGGGATACTCCTACGAGCAGTACTTC.

This CDR3 reads CASSPATGVGGNEQFF. CDR3 bases: TGTGCCAGCTCACCGGCGACAGGGGTGGGAGGCAATGAGCAGTTCTTC. This chain connects TRBV18 to TRBJ2-1, with 8 bases aligning to TRBD1. Losses at the gene ends were 3 bases for V and 6 bases for J; bases not matched to a gene: 10. The CDR3 totals 16 residues. Per the germline V gene, CDR1 is KGHSH and CDR2 is LQKENI.

This sequence joins TRBV27 and TRBJ2-1; D uncertain. V lost 4 bases to trimming and J lost 4 bases, with 8 bases between them. This CDR3 has 13 amino acids. The germline gives CDR1 MNHEY, CDR2 SMNVEV (reference sequence). This CDR3 is CASSSPTYNEQFF. In DNA form, the CDR3 reads TGTGCCAGCAGTTCTCCTACTTACAATGAGCAGTTCTTC.

The genes are TRBV4-2 and TRBJ2-7; D gene ambiguous. The V gene's germline CDR1 is LGHNA and CDR2 YNFKEQ. V was shortened by 0 bases and J by 7 bases, with 13 bases between the two germline ends. This CDR3 region has 14 residues. The CDR3 sequence is CASSQEMVYEEQYF. For the CDR3, the DNA is TGTGCCAGCAGCCAAGAGATGGTCTACGAGGAGCAGTACTTC.

This sequence joins TRBV3-1 (or the pseudogene TRBV3-2) and TRBJ2-5, with 9 nucleotides matching TRBD1. Germline-derived CDR1 and CDR2 are LGHDT and YNNKEL (reference sequence). V shed 4 bases and J 5 bases; nucleotides not matched to a gene: 5. CDR3 length: 14 residues. The CDR3 is CASSPTGGPETQYF. CDR3 DNA: TGTGCCAGCAGCCCCACAGGGGGCCCGGAGACCCAGTACTTC.

V usage is TRBV19 and J usage is TRBJ2-3; the D gene is possibly TRBD1 (6 bases). This CDR3 spans 14 amino acids. Trimming shortened V by 10 bases and J by 1 base, and 15 bases separated the two germline ends. Germline assignment: CDR1 LNHDA and CDR2 SQIVND (reference sequence). The CDR3 here is CATQNEGGTDTQYF. In DNA form, the CDR3 reads TGTGCCACACAAAACGAGGGGGGCACAGATACGCAGTATTTT.

This clone appeared a single time. The chain employs TRBV6-1 and TRBJ2-7; D not certain. Germline assignment: CDR1 MNHNS and CDR2 SASEGT. The CDR3 sequence is 16 residues long. The V gene lost 1 base and the J gene lost 3 bases, with 16 bases spanning the gap. CDR3 residues: CASSEVASADNYEQYF. In nucleotides, the CDR3 is TGTGCCAGCAGTGAAGTTGCAAGTGCCGACAACTACGAGCAGTACTTC.

The J gene is TRBJ1-2, the V gene TRBV4-1; D unclear. V was shortened by 1 base and J by 8 bases, with 14 bases between the two germline ends. Looked up from germline, CDR1 is MGHRA and CDR2 is YSYEKL. The CDR3 contains 14 residues. The CDR3 nucleotides are TGCGCCAGCAGCCAAGCTGGGCAGGTTGTGGGCTACACCTTC. Its protein is CASSQAGQVVGYTF.

The V and J genes are TRBV19 and TRBJ1-5, with TRBD1 identical over 7 bases. From germline, CDR1 is LNHDA and CDR2 SQIVND (reference sequence). Losses at the gene ends were 7 bases for V and 4 bases for J; bases not matched to a gene: 10. The CDR3 is 15 amino acids. The CDR3 coding sequence is TGTGCCAGTAAAGGGGCCGGGACAGAGAATCAGCCCCAGCATTTT. This gives the protein CASKGAGTENQPQHF.

The chain employs TRBV4-3 and TRBJ2-1; 7 positions match TRBD2. This CDR3 has 14 amino acids. Trimming cost V 4 bases and J 2 bases; bases outside gene matches: 2. Germline assignment: CDR1 LGHNA and CDR2 YSLEER. CDR3 amino acids: CASSPRGTYNEQFF. The CDR3 DNA reads as TGCGCCAGCAGCCCGCGGGGGACCTACAATGAGCAGTTCTTC.

The chain joins TRBV6-4 to TRBJ2-2; TRBD2 is a possible D gene (6 bases). The CDR3 has 15 amino acids. CDR1 is MRHNA and CDR2 is SNTAGT in the germline V gene. Trimming removed 8 bases from V and 1 base from J, with 14 bases in between. The CDR3 DNA sequence: TGTGCCAGCGGCACCGGGACTGAGAACACCGGGGAGCTGTTTTTT. Amino acids: CASGTGTENTGELFF.

The J gene is TRBJ2-1, the V gene TRBV5-1; D possibly corresponds to TRBD2 (5 bases). The CDR3 is 14 amino acids. The V end lost 2 bases, the J end lost 8 bases, and 14 bases lay between the germline ends. From germline, CDR1 is SGHRS and CDR2 YFSETQ. The CDR3 DNA reads TGCGCCAGCAGCTTTACTCCTAGCCCCGATGAGCAGTTCTTC. Amino acids: CASSFTPSPDEQFF.

The chain links TRBV6-1 to TRBJ1-4; 9 bases align to TRBD1. The CDR3 is made up of 15 amino acids. V trimming: 2 bases; J trimming: 9 bases; junction bases outside the gene matches: 7. Germline lookup yields CDR1 MNHNS and CDR2 SASEGT. The CDR3: CASSEMYRGPQKLFF. The CDR3 DNA is TGTGCCAGCAGTGAAATGTACAGGGGGCCCCAAAAACTGTTTTTT.

This clone was recorded once. The CDR3, as DNA: TGCGCCAGCAGCCCACAGCGGCTAGCGGGAGTCGAGCAGTACTTC. It codes for CASSPQRLAGVEQYF. J is TRBJ2-7 and V is TRBV4-1, with TRBD2 matching over 10 bases. The CDR3 is made up of 15 amino acids. The germline V gene has CDR1 MGHRA and CDR2 YSYEKL. V gave up 4 bases and J gave up 6 bases; unmatched junction bases: 9.

The rearrangement links TRBV5-8 to TRBJ1-5; TRBD1 matches 8 bases. Losses at the gene ends were 0 bases for V and 7 bases for J; bases not matched to a gene: 6. Germline V gene data show CDR1 as SGHTS and CDR2 as YDEGEE. CDR3 length: 15 residues. The CDR3 DNA is TGTGCCAGCAGCTTGGTAGGACAGGGATTCCAGCCCCAGCATTTT. Amino acid sequence: CASSLVGQGFQPQHF.

The chain carries TRBV5-1 and TRBJ2-7, with D unresolved. The germline CDR1 and CDR2 sequences are SGHRS and YFSETQ. Trimming cost V 2 bases and J 4 bases, with 10 bases left between them. The CDR3 contains 13 residues. CDR3 nucleotide sequence: TGCGCCAGCAGCTTCCCAGGTTCTTACGAGCAGTACTTC. Encoded protein: CASSFPGSYEQYF.

J is TRBJ1-1 and V is TRBV2; D is possibly TRBD1 (5 bases). Germline lookup yields CDR1 SNHLY and CDR2 FYNNEI. V lost 2 bases, J lost 6 bases, and 16 bases lay in between. The CDR3 is 15 amino acids. Here the CDR3 DNA reads TGTGCCAGCAGTGAACAGGGACTCAAGCTCCCTGAAGCTTTCTTT. Translating gives CASSEQGLKLPEAFF.

The chain joins TRBV7-2 to TRBJ1-6; D is unclear. Looked up from germline, CDR1 is SGHTA and CDR2 is FQGNSA. V was cut by 1 base and J by 9 bases, with 13 bases left in between. CDR3 length: 15 residues. CDR3 sequence (DNA): TGTGCCAGCAGCTTAGGGTTCTCTAGTGGTTCACCCCTCCACTTT. As protein: CASSLGFSSGSPLHF. Full variable domain (outside the CDR3, taken from reference TRBV7-2 and TRBJ1-6): GAGVSQSPSNKVTEKGKDVELRCDPISGHTALYWYRQSLGQGLEFLIYFQGNSAPDKSGLPSDRFSAERTGGSVSTLTIQRTQQEDSAVYLCASSLGFSSGSPLHFGNGTRLTVT.

This sequence joins TRBV7-8 and TRBJ1-2; 7 positions match TRBD1. Trimming cost V 5 bases and J 8 bases; bases outside gene matches: 8. Germline V CDR1 and CDR2: SGHVS, FQNEAQ. The CDR3 is 13 amino acids. For the CDR3, the DNA is TGTGCCAGCAGCCCGACAGGGTCGCGCGGCTACACCTTC. It is translated as CASSPTGSRGYTF.

The chain links TRBV2 to TRBJ2-7; 7 bases map to TRBD1. Germline lookup yields CDR1 SNHLY and CDR2 FYNNEI. V was pared by 8 bases and J by 1 base, with 8 bases of the junction left unmatched. The CDR3 is 14 residues long. In nucleotides, the CDR3 is TGTGCCAGCGGCCGGGACAGATTTTCCTACGAGCAGTACGTC. This translates into CASGRDRFSYEQYV.